This T cell receptor (beta chain) was documented in a study of T cell repertoires in cytomegalovirus infection. This CDR3 has 12 residues. V dropped 2 bases and J dropped 16 bases, with 15 bases sitting between them. From the reads, TCRdb called clonotypes with MiXCR, one entry per CDR3 protein. This table holds roughly 570,000 distinct CDR3 sequences, 40% found once. Study-level points and caveats: What dominated the ex vivo response were HLA-C-restricted CMV-specific TCR beta clonotypes.

Comments on this clonotype: Its antigen is currently unknown.

The chain is built from TRBV12-3 or TRBV12-4 and TRBJ1-3; unclear D gene. This clonotype originated in a human donor in good health (CMV status not recorded). Some clones in this sample may be carry-over from other donors' samples. Sequenced material: cultured PBMCs, taken from culture after CMV antigen stimulation. In DNA form, the CDR3 reads TGTGCCAGCAGTTTAAGTGATGCCTCAAGGTATTTT. This sequence encodes CASSLSDASRYF.